Each of the 10 T cell receptor beta chains below was sequenced from the same sample in a study of blood T cell repertoires in COVID-19. Sequencing used immunoSEQ multiplex PCR; TCRdb keeps in-frame clones, though not all of them. The sample records about 74,000 clones, almost 85% being singletons. Sequencing input: peripheral blood. The source of these receptors is a human donor in a cohort sampled during active COVID-19.

This clone was observed a handful of times. The rearrangement joins TRBV4-2 to TRBJ2-1; D unclear. CDR3 length: 14 residues. The germline CDR1 and CDR2 sequences are LGHNA and YNFKEQ. Trimming took off 3 bases at V and 7 bases at J, with 13 bases between the two ends. This CDR3 is CASSQATGVNEQFF. The CDR3 DNA is TGTGCCAGCAGCCAGGCGACTGGTGTGAATGAGCAGTTCTTC.

The rearrangement links TRBV7-3 to TRBJ2-1; no clear D gene. The CDR3 runs to 15 residues. V shed 2 bases and J shed 0 bases, with 8 bases lying between them. The germline CDR1 and CDR2 sequences are SGHTA and FQGTGA. For the CDR3, the DNA is TGTGCCAGCAGCTTAGGCCCCAGCTCCTACAATGAGCAGTTCTTC. As protein: CASSLGPSSYNEQFF.

The CDR3 here is CASSPLGGPGNTIYF. The CDR3 DNA reads as TGTGCCAGCAGCCCACTCGGCGGGCCAGGAAACACCATATATTTT. The gene calls are TRBV9 and TRBJ1-3; D uncertain. CDR3 length: 15 amino acids. Trimming took off 4 bases at V and 4 bases at J, with 15 bases between the two ends. Germline V gene lookup returns CDR1 SGDLS and CDR2 YYNGEE.

The chain recombines TRBV10-3 with TRBJ2-7; D not certain. Germline CDR1 and CDR2: ENHRY and SYGVKD. Trimming cost V 6 bases and J 2 bases, with 11 bases left between them. CDR3 length: 13 residues. CDR3 bases: TGTGCCATCAGGCAGGAACCTCCCTACGAGCAGTACTTC. As protein: CAIRQEPPYEQYF.

The rearrangement links TRBV11-1 to TRBJ1-1; 9 bases are a match to TRBD1. With V trimmed by 5 bases and J by 4 bases, 2 bases remained unmatched. CDR3 length: 13 residues. The germline gives CDR1 SGHAT, CDR2 FQDESV (reference sequence). For the CDR3, the DNA is TGTGCCAGCAGCGTGACAGGGGGCACTGAAGCTTTCTTT. This gives the protein CASSVTGGTEAFF.

V usage is TRBV12-5 and J usage is TRBJ2-2, with 8 bases that match TRBD1. The germline CDR1 and CDR2 sequences are LGHNT and FRNRAP. V shed 0 bases, J shed 5 bases, and the junction held 2 bases outside the gene matches. This CDR3 contains 15 residues. The CDR3 DNA reads TGTGCTAGTGGTTTGGTAACAGGGGGGACCGGGGAGCTGTTTTTT. Amino acids: CASGLVTGGTGELFF.

The chain links TRBV4-2 to TRBJ1-6; 7 positions agree with TRBD1. Germline loops: CDR1 LGHNA, CDR2 YNFKEQ. V lost 4 bases to trimming and J lost 1 base; unmatched junction nucleotides: 4. The CDR3 spans 16 residues. The CDR3 nucleotides are TGTGCCAGCAGCCCCTCACAGGGGTCCTATAATTCACCCCTCCACTTT. Its translation: CASSPSQGSYNSPLHF.

This sequence joins TRBV10-1 and TRBJ2-7; 8 bases map to TRBD1. Germline CDR1 WNHNN, CDR2 SYGVQD (reference sequence). The length of the CDR3 is 16 residues. J gave up 0 bases and V 2 bases, and 6 bases lay outside the gene matches. The CDR3 DNA follows: TGCGCCAGCAGTGAGGACAGGGGATATAGCTCCTACGAGCAGTACTTC. The encoded protein is CASSEDRGYSSYEQYF.

The J gene is TRBJ2-7, the V gene TRBV6-2 or TRBV6-3, with a possible D match to TRBD1 (6 bases). The V gene lost 4 bases and the J gene lost 0 bases, with 16 bases spanning the gap. Germline lookup yields CDR1 MNHEY and CDR2 SVGEGT. This CDR3 region has 16 residues. Here the CDR3 DNA reads TGTGCCAGCAGTTCTCCCGGGACACCGAGCTCCTACGAGCAGTACTTC. This sequence encodes CASSSPGTPSSYEQYF.

This clone came up a few times. CDR3 sequence (DNA): TGTGCCAGCAGCTTTCAGGCCCAAAGGTACGAGCAGTACTTC. Residues: CASSFQAQRYEQYF. V gene TRBV7-9 combines with J gene TRBJ2-7; D gene ambiguous. This CDR3 is 14 amino acids long. V lost 3 bases to trimming and J lost 4 bases, with 13 bases between them. Per germline, CDR1 SEHNR and CDR2 FQNEAQ (reference sequence).